What follows is one T cell receptor (beta chain) and its context. Participants were placed into cohorts based on the clinical history they reported. This specimen comes from a study of blood T cell repertoires in COVID-19. How the authors handled the data: Quantification of nucleated cells was approximated via reference gene primer amplification. This table comes from immunoSEQ multiplex PCR, and its TCRdb copy is limited to in-frame clones, with some not included. V, J and clone size were drawn from that table, and D and trimming were deduced from the DNA. Of a few hundred thousand clones in the sample, approximately 84% were seen once. After removal of 4 bases from V and 6 bases from J, the junction contained 5 bases not matched to a gene. This CDR3 comprises 16 residues. Per the germline V gene, CDR1 is MNHEY and CDR2 is SVGAGI.

The specimen was PBMCs or T cells enriched from blood (not recorded which). The V gene is TRBV6-5, the J gene TRBJ2-1; 14 bases are a match to TRBD2. This TCR came from a woman aged 25 to 39 who had recovered from COVID-19. CDR3 coding DNA: TGTGCCAGCAGTTCTTGGACTAGCGGGGGGCGCAATGAGCAGTTCTTC. It translates to CASSSWTSGGRNEQFF.